This T cell receptor (beta chain) was identified in a study of blood T cell repertoires in COVID-19. Study at large: From T cells, B-cell-depleted T cells, or PBMCs came the material, which was cDNA or gDNA.

This clone was recorded only once. This CDR3 has 14 residues. Germline CDR1 reads LGHNA; CDR2 reads YSLEER. Trimming removed 1 base at V and 5 bases at J, with 9 bases between. Generated by immunoSEQ multiplex PCR, the TCRdb table keeps only in-frame clones and is missing some. Among about 82,000 clones, about 83% were seen once, and the ten largest hold more than 15%. The chain carries TRBV4-3 and TRBJ2-1; unclear D gene. Sequenced input: peripheral blood. This clonotype originated in a woman between 55 and 75 years old with acute or convalescent COVID-19. CDR3 loop: CASSQGSINNEQFF. CDR3 nucleotide sequence: TGCGCCAGCAGCCAAGGTAGCATAAACAATGAGCAGTTCTTC.